This record looks at one T cell receptor (beta chain) sequence and its context. The data belong to a study of Graves' ophthalmopathy and Graves' hyperthyroidism. The germline gives CDR1 SEHNR, CDR2 FQNEAQ (reference sequence). This CDR3 contains 15 residues. V was cut by 2 bases and J by 3 bases, with 13 bases left in between. CDR3 regions of TCR beta were amplified from RNA transcripts. Scientists carried out first-round RT-PCR using HTBI primers and then a second-round multiplex PCR. TCRdb itself ran the multiplex PCR reads through MiXCR, one entry per CDR3 protein. Here the sample spans over a million distinct CDR3 sequences, about 36% being singletons.

The chain combines TRBV7-9 with TRBJ2-5; tentatively, D is TRBD1 (5 bases). Input material: peripheral blood or thyroid tissue (not recorded which). The clonotype originates from an adult man with Graves' hyperthyroidism. The CDR3 DNA sequence: TGTGCCAGCAGCTTAACGGGCAGGGAAAAAGAGACCCAGTACTTC. Translated, it gives CASSLTGREKETQYF. The variable domain in full, with the rest retrieved from reference TRBV7-9 and TRBJ2-5, is DTGVSQNPRHKITKRGQNVTFRCDPISEHNRLYWYRQTLGQGPEFLTYFQNEAQLEKSRLLSDRFSAERPKGSFSTLEIQRTEQGDSAMYLCASSLTGREKETQYFGPGTRLLVL.